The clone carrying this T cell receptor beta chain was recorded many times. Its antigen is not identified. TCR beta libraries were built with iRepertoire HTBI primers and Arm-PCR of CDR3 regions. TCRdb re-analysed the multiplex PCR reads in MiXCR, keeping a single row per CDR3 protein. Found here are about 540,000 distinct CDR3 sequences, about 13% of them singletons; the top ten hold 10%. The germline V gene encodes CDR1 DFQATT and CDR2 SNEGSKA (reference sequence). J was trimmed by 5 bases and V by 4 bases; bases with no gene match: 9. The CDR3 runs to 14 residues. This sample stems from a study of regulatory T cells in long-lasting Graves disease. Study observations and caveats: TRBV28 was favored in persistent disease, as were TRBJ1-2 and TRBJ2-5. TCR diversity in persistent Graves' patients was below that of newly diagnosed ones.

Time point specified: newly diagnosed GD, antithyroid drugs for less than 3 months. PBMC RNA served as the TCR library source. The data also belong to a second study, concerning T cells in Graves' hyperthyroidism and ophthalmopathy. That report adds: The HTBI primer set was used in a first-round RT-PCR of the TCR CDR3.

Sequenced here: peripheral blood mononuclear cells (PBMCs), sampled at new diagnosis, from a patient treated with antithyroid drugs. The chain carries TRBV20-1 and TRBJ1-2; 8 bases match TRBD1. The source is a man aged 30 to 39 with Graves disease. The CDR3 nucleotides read TGCAGTGCTATTCGGACAGGGAGCCCATATGGCTACACCTTC. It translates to CSAIRTGSPYGYTF.